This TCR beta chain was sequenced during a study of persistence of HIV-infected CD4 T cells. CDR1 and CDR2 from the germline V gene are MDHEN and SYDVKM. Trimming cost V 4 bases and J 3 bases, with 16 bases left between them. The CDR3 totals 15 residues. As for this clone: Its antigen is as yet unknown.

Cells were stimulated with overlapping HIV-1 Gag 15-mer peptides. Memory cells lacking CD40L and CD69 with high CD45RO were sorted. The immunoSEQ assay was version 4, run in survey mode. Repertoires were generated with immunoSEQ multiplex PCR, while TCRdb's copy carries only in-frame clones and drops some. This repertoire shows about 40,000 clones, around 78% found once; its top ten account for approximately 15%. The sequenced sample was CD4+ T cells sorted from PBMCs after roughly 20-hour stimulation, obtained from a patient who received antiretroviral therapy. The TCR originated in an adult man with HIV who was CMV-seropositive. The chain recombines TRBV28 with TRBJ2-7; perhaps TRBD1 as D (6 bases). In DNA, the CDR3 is TGTGCCAGCAGTTCCAACCCCGGGACATACTACGAGCAGTACTTC. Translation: CASSSNPGTYYEQYF.